One T cell receptor (beta chain) is described in this entry. The target antigen is unknown. The data originate from a study of beta chain features in type 1 diabetes. Looking at the study overall: What patients shared with healthy donors was a similar profile of age, gender and cell yields. General study points: Here, the possible influence of HLA type (on TCRB rearrangement) remained unresolved. Shortening that was moderate but significant affected the TCRB CDR3s of Type 1 diabetes patients in all four CD4+ subsets.

The isolated RNA, all of it, was reverse transcribed, so expressed TCRB transcripts were what got sequenced. The repertoire was sequenced with immunoSEQ multiplex PCR; TCRdb's copy has only in-frame clones and lacks some. The table has some 220,000 clones, approximately 11% seen once. CDR1 and CDR2 (germline): SGHRS, YFSETQ. The CDR3 consists of 15 residues. Trimming shortened V by 2 bases and J by 3 bases, and 13 bases separated the two germline ends. This clonotype was obtained from a man between 18 and 35 years old in good health. The rearrangement uses TRBV5-1 and TRBJ2-3; TRBD1 or TRBD2 may be the D gene (5 bases each). Sequenced input: central memory CD4+ T cells from blood. DNA of the CDR3: TGCGCCAGCAGCTTCGCCCAGGGAGTAACAGATACGCAGTATTTT. It encodes CASSFAQGVTDTQYF.